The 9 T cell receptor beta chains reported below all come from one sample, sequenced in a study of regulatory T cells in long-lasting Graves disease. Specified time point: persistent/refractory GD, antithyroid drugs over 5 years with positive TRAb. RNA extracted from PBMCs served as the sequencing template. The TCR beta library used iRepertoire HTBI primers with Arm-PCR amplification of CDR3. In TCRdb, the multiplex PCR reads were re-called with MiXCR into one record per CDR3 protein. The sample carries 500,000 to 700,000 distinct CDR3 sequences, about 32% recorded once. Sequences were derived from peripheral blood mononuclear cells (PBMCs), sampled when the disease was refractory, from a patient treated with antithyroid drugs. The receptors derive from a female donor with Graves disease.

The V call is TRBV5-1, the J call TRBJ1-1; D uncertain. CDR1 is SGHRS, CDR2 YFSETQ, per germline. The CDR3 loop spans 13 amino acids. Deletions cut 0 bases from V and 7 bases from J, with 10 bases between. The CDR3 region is CASSLVGLFEAFF. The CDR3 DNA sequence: TGCGCCAGCAGCTTGGTAGGGCTGTTTGAAGCTTTCTTT.

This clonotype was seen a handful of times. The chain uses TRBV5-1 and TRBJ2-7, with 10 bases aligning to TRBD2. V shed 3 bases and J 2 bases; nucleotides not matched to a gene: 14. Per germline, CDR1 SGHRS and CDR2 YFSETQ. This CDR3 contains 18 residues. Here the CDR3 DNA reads TGCGCCAGCAGCTCGGGACTAGCGCCATCACCGACTGCCTACGAGCAGTACTTC. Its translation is CASSSGLAPSPTAYEQYF. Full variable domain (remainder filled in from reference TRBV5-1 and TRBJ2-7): KAGVTQTPRYLIKTRGQQVTLSCSPISGHRSVSWYQQTPGQGLQFLFEYFSETQRNKGNFPGRFSGRQFSNSRSEMNVSTLELGDSALYLCASSSGLAPSPTAYEQYFGPGTRLTVT.

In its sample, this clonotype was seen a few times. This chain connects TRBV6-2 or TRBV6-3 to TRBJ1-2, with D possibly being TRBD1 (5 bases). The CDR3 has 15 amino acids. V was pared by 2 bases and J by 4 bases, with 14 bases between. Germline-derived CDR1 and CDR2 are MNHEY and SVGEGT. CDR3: CASSYLSEGSYGYTF. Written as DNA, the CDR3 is TGTGCCAGCAGTTACCTCTCAGAGGGGAGCTATGGCTACACCTTC.

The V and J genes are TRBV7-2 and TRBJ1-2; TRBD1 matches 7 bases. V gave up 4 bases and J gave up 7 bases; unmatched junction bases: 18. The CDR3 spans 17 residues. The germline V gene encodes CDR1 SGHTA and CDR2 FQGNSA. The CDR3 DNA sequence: TGTGCCAGCAGCTCAGACCATACACGACAGGGAAGAGGTGGCTACACCTTC. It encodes CASSSDHTRQGRGGYTF.

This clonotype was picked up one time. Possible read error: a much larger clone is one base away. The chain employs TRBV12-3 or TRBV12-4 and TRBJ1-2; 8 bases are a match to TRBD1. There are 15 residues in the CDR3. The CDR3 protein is CAGSLAGQDDYGYTF. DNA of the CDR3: TGTGCCGGCAGTTTAGCGGGACAGGACGACTATGGCTACACCTTC.

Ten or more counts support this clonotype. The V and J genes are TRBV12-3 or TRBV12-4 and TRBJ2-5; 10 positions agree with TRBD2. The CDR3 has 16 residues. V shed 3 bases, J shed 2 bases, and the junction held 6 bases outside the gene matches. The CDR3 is CASSLWTSGGQETQYF. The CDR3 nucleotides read TGTGCCAGCAGTTTGTGGACTAGCGGAGGACAAGAGACCCAGTACTTC.

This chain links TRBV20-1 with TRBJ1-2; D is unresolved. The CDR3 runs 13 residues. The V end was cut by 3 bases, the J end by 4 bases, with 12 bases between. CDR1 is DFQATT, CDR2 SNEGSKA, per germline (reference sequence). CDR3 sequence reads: CSASPQYLYGYTF. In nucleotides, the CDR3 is TGCAGTGCTAGTCCACAGTACCTCTATGGCTACACCTTC.

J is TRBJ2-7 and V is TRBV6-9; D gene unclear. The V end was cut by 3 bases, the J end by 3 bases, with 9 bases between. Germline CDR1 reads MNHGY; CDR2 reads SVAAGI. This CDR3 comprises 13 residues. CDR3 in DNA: TGTGCCAGCAGTTACTGGTGGGGCTACGAGCAGTACTTC. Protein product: CASSYWWGYEQYF.

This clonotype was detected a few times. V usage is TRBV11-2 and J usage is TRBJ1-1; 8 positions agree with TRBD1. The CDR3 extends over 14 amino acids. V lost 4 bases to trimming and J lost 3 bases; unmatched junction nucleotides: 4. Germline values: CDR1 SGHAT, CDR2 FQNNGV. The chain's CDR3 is CASSSRGLDTEAFF. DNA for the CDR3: TGTGCCAGCAGCTCCAGGGGGCTTGACACTGAAGCTTTCTTT.